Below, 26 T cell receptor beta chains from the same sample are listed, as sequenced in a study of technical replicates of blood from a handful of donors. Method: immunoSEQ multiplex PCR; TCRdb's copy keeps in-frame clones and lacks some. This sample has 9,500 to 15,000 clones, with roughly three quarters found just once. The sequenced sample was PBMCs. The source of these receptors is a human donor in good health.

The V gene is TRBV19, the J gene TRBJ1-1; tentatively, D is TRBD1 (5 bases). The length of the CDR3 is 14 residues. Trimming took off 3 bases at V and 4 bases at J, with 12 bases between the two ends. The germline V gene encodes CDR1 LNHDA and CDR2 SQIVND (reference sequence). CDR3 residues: CASSIGPGGTEAFF. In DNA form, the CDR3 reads TGTGCCAGTAGTATTGGCCCGGGGGGCACTGAAGCTTTCTTT.

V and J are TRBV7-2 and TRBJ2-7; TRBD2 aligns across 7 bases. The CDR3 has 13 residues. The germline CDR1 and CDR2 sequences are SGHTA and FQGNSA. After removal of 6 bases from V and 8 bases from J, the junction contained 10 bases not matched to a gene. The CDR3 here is CASREPSGSKQYF. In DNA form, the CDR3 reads TGTGCCAGCAGGGAACCTAGCGGATCGAAGCAGTACTTC.

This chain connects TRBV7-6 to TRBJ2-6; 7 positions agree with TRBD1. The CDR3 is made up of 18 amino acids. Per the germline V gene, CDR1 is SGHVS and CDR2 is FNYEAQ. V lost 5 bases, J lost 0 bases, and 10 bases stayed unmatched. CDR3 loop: CASSTKTGPSSGANVLTF. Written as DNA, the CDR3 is TGTGCCAGCAGCACCAAGACAGGGCCCAGCTCTGGGGCCAACGTCCTGACTTTC. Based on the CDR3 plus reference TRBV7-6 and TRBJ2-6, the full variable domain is GAGVSQSPRYKVTKRGQDVALRCDPISGHVSLYWYRQALGQGPEFLTYFNYEAQQDKSGLPNDRFSAERPEGSISTLTIQRTEQRDSAMYRCASSTKTGPSSGANVLTFGAGSRLTVL.

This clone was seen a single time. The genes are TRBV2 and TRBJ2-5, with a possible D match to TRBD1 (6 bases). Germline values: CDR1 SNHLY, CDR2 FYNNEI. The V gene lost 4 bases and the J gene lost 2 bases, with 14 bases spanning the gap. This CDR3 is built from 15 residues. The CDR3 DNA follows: TGTGCCAGCAGTGCCAACCAGGGGTGGCAAGAGACCCAGTACTTC. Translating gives CASSANQGWQETQYF.

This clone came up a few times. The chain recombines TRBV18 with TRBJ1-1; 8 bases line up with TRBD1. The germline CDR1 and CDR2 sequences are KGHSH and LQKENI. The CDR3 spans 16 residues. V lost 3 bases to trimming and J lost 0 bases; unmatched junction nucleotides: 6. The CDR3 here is CASSPRDRTLNTEAFF. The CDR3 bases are TGTGCCAGCTCACCGAGGGACAGGACCTTGAACACTGAAGCTTTCTTT.

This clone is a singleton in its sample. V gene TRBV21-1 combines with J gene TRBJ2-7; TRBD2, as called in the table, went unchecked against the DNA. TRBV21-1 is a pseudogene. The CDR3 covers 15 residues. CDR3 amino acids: CASTLSHGGSYEQYF. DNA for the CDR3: TGTGCCAGCACACTATCCCACGGCGGCTCCTACGAGCAGTACTTC.

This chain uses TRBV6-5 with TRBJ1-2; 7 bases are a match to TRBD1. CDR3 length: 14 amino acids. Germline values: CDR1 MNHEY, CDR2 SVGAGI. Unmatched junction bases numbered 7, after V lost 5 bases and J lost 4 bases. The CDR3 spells CASSVGQLSYGYTF. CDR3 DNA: TGTGCCAGCAGTGTGGGACAGCTCTCCTATGGCTACACCTTC.

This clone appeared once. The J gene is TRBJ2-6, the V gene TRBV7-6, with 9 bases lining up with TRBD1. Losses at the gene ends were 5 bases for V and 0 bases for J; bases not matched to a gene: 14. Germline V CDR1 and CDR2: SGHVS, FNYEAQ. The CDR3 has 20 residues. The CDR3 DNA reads TGTGCCAGCAGCCGCCCACCTACAGGGGGCAAGGTCTCTGGGGCCAACGTCCTGACTTTC. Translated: CASSRPPTGGKVSGANVLTF.

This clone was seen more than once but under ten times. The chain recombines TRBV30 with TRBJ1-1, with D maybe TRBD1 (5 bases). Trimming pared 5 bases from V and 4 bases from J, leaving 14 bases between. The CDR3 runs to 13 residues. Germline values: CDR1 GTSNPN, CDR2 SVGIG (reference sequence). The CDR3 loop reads CAWGRGIGTEAFF. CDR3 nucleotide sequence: TGTGCCTGGGGCCGGGGGATTGGCACTGAAGCTTTCTTT.

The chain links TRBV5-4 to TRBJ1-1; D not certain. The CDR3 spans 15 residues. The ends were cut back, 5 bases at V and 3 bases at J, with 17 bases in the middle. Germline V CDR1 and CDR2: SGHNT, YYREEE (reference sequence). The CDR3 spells CASRLSRVTDTEAFF. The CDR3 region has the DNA TGTGCCAGCAGATTGTCTCGGGTTACGGACACTGAAGCTTTCTTT.

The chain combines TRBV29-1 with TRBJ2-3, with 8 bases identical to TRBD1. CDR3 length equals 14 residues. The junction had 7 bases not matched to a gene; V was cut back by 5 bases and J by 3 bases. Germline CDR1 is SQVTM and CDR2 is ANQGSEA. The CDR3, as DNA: TGCAGCGTTTCGGGACAGGCCTCTACAGATACGCAGTATTTT. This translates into CSVSGQASTDTQYF.

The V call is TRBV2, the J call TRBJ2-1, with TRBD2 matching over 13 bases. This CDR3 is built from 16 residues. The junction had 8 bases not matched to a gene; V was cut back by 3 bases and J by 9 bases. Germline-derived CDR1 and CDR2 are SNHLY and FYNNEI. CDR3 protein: CASSDRTSGSYGEQFF. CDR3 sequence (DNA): TGTGCCAGCAGTGATAGGACTAGCGGGAGTTACGGTGAGCAGTTCTTC. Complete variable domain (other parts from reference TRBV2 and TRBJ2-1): EPEVTQTPSHQVTQMGQEVILRCVPISNHLYFYWYRQILGQKVEFLVSFYNNEISEKSEIFDDQFSVERPDGSNFTLKIRSTKLEDSAMYFCASSDRTSGSYGEQFFGPGTRLTVL.

The CDR3: CASKVTGQETQYF. The DNA for the CDR3 is TGTGCCAGTAAAGTCACAGGCCAAGAGACCCAGTACTTC. The chain uses TRBV19 and TRBJ2-5, with D perhaps TRBD1 (5 bases). Trimming removed 7 bases at V and 1 base at J, with 10 bases between. The CDR3 contains 13 residues. The germline V gene encodes CDR1 LNHDA and CDR2 SQIVND (reference sequence).

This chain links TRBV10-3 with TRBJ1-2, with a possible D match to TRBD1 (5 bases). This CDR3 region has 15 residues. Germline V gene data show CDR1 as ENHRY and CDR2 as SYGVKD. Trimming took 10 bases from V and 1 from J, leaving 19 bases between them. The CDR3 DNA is TGTGCCACCACACGAGGAGGGGACGATAACTATGGCTACACCTTC. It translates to CATTRGGDDNYGYTF.

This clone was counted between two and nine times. The CDR3 reads CAWSPGQTNTEAFF. The DNA for the CDR3 is TGTGCCTGGAGTCCAGGCCAGACCAACACTGAAGCTTTCTTT. J is TRBJ1-1 and V is TRBV30; D not resolved. Trimming took off 2 bases at V and 2 bases at J, with 12 bases between the two ends. The CDR3 is 14 residues long. The germline CDR1 and CDR2 sequences are GTSNPN and SVGIG (reference sequence).

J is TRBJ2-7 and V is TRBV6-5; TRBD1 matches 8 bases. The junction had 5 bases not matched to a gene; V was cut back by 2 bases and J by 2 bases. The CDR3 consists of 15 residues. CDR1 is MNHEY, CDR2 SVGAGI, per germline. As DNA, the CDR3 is TGTGCCAGCAGTTACCTGGACAGGGACGCCTACGAGCAGTACTTC. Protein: CASSYLDRDAYEQYF.

The CDR3 sequence: CAWRRDRLMEKLFF. For the CDR3, the DNA is TGTGCCTGGAGGCGGGACAGGTTAATGGAAAAACTGTTTTTT. V usage is TRBV30 and J usage is TRBJ1-4, with 8 positions matching TRBD1. V trimming: 3 bases; J trimming: 8 bases; junction bases outside the gene matches: 8. This CDR3 spans 14 amino acids. Germline V gene lookup returns CDR1 GTSNPN and CDR2 SVGIG (reference sequence).

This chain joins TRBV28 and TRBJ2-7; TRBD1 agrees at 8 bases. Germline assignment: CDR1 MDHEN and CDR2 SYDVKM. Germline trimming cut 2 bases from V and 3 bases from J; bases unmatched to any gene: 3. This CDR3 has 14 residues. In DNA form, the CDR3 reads TGTGCCAGCAGTTTACCAACAGGGGGCTACGAGCAGTACTTC. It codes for CASSLPTGGYEQYF.

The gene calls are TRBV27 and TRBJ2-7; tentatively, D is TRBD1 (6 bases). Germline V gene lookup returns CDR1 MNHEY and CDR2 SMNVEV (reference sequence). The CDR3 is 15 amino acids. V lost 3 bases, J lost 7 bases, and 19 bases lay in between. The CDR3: CASSFGVGSTGEQYF. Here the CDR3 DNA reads TGTGCCAGCAGTTTTGGGGTTGGTAGCACAGGGGAGCAGTACTTC.

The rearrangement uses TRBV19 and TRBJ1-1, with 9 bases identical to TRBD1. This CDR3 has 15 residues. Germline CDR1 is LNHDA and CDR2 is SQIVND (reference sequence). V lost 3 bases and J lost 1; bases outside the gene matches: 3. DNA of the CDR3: TGTGCCAGTAGTATTTCGGGACAGGGGAACACTGAAGCTTTCTTT. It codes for CASSISGQGNTEAFF.

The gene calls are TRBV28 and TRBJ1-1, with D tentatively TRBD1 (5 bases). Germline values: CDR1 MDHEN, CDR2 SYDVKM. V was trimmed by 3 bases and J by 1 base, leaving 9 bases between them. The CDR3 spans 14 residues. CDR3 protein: CASSFTGENTEAFF. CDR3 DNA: TGTGCCAGCAGTTTTACAGGCGAGAACACTGAAGCTTTCTTT.

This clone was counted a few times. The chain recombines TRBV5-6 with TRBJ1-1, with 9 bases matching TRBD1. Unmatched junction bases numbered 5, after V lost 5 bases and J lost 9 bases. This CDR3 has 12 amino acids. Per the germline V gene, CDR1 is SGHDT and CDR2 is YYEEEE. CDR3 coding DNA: TGTGCCAGCAGGCGGGGACAGGGCAAAGCTTTCTTT. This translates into CASRRGQGKAFF.

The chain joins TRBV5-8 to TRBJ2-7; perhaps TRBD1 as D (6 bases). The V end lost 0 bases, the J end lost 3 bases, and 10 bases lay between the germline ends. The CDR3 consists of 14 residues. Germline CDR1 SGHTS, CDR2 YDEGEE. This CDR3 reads CASSLGDTGYEQYF. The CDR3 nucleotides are TGTGCCAGCAGCTTGGGGGACACTGGCTACGAGCAGTACTTC.

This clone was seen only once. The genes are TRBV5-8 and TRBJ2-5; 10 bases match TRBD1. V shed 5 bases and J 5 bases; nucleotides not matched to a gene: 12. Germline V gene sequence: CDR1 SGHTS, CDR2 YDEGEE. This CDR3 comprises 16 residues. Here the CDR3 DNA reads TGTGCCAGCAGGTATTGGAGAAGGGACAGGGGTGAGACCCAGTACTTC. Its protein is CASRYWRRDRGETQYF.

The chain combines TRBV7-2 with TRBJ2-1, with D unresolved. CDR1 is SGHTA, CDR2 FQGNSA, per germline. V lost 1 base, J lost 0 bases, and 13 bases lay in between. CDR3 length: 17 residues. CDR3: CASSLGLSKSSYNEQFF. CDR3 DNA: TGTGCCAGCAGCTTAGGCCTATCTAAGAGCTCCTACAATGAGCAGTTCTTC.

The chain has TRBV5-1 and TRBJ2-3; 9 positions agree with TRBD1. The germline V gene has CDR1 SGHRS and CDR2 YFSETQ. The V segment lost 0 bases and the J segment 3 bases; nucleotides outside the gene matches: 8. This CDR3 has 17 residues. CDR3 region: CASSLAWGQGRTDTQYF. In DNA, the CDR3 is TGCGCCAGCAGCTTGGCCTGGGGACAGGGCAGAACAGATACGCAGTATTTT.